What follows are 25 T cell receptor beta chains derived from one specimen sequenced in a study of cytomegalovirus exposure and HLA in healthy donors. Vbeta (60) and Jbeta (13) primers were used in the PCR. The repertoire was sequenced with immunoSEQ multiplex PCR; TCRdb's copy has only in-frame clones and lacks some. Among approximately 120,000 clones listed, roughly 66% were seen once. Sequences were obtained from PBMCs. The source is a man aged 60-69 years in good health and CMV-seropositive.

CDR3 coding DNA: TGTGCCTGGACCGTGGGGGCCGAGCAGTACTTC. Its translation: CAWTVGAEQYF. This rearrangement joins TRBV30 to TRBJ2-7, with D perhaps matching TRBD1 (6 bases). Germline lookup yields CDR1 GTSNPN and CDR2 SVGIG (reference sequence). V shed 4 bases and J shed 6 bases, with 10 bases lying between them. The CDR3 has 11 amino acids.

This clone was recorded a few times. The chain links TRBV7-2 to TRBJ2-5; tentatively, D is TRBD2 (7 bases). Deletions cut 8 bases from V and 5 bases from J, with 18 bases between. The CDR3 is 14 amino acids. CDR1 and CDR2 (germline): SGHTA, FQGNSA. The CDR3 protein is CASGQGRAGETQYF. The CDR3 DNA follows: TGTGCCAGCGGTCAGGGGAGGGCCGGCGAGACCCAGTACTTC.

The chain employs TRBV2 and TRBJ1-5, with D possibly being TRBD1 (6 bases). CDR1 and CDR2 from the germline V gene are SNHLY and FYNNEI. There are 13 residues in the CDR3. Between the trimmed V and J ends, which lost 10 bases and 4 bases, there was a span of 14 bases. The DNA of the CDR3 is TGTGCCACCCAAGGACAGTCTAATCAGCCCCAGCATTTT. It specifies CATQGQSNQPQHF.

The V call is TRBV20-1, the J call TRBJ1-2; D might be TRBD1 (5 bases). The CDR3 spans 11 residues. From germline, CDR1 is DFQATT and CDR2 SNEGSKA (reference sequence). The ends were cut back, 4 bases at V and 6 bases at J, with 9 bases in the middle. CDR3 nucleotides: TGCAGTGCTACCGACAGAAATGGCTACACCTTC. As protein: CSATDRNGYTF.

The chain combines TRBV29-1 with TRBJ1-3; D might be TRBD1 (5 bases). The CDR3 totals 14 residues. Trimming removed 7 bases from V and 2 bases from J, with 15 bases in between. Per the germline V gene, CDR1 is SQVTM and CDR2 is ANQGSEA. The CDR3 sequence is CSGGPDKTGNTIYF. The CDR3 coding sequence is TGCAGCGGTGGTCCGGACAAAACTGGAAACACCATATATTTT.

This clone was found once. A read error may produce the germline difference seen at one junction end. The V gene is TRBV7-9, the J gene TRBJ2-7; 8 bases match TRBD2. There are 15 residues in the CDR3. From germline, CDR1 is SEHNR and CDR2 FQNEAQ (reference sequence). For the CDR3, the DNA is TGTTCCAGCACCAGAATCGGGGGGGTCTCCTACGAGCAGTACTTC. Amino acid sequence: CSSTRIGGVSYEQYF.

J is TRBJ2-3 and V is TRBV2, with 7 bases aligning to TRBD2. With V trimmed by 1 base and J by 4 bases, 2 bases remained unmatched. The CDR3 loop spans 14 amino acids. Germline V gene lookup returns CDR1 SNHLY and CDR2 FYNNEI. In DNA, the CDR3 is TGTGCCAGCAGTGAAGTGGGGGGGGCAGATACGCAGTATTTT. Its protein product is CASSEVGGADTQYF. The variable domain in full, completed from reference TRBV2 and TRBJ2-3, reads EPEVTQTPSHQVTQMGQEVILRCVPISNHLYFYWYRQILGQKVEFLVSFYNNEISEKSEIFDDQFSVERPDGSNFTLKIRSTKLEDSAMYFCASSEVGGADTQYFGPGTRLTVL.

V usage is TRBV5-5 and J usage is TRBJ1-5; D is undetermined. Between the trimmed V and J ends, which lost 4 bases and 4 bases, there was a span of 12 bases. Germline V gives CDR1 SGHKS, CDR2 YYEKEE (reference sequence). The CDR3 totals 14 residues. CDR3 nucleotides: TGTGCCAGCAGCCCGATCCGGGGAAATCAGCCCCAGCATTTT. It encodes CASSPIRGNQPQHF.

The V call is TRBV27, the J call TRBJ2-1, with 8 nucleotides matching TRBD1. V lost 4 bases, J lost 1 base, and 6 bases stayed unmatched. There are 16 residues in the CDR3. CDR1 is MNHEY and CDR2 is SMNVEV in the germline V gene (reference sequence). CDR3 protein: CASSSTGALSYNEQFF. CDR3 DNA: TGTGCCAGCAGTTCGACAGGGGCGTTGTCCTACAATGAGCAGTTCTTC.

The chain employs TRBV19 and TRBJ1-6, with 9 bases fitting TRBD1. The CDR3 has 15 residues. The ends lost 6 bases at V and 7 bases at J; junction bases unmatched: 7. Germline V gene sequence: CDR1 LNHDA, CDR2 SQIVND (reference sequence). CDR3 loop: CASSPADRGNSPLHF. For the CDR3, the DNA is TGTGCCAGTAGCCCGGCAGACAGGGGGAATTCACCCCTCCACTTT.

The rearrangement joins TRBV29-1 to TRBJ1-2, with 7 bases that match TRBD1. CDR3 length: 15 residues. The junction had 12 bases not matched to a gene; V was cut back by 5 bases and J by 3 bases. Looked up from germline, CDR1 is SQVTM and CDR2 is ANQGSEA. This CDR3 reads CSVIQGSRPDYGYTF. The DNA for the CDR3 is TGCAGCGTTATACAGGGGTCTCGGCCTGACTATGGCTACACCTTC.

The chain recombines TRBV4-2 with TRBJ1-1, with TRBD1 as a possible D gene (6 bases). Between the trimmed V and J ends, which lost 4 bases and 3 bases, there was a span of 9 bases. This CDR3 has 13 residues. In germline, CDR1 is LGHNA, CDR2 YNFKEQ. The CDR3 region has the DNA TGTGCCAGCAGCCCGGACAGAGACACTGAAGCTTTCTTT. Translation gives CASSPDRDTEAFF.

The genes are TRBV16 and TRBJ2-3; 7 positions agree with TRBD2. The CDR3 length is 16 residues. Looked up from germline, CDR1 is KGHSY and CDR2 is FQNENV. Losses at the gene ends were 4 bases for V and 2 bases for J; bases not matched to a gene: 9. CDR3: CASSPKRGRYTDTQYF. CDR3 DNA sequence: TGTGCCAGCAGCCCAAAGCGGGGCCGTTACACAGATACGCAGTATTTT.

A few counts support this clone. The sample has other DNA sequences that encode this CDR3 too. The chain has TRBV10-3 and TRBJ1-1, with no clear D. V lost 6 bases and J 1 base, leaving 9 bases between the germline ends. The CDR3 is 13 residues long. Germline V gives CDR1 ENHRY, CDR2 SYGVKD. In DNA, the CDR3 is TGTGCCATCAGCCGGTCGGGGAACACTGAAGCTTTCTTT. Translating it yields CAISRSGNTEAFF.

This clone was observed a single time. The CDR3 loop is CASSQGGTGNEKLFF. DNA of the CDR3: TGCGCCAGCAGCCAAGGTGGGACAGGGAACGAAAAACTGTTTTTT. The rearrangement links TRBV4-1 to TRBJ1-4; 9 bases are shared with TRBD1. The CDR3 has 15 amino acids. Germline loops: CDR1 MGHRA, CDR2 YSYEKL. The junction had 5 bases not matched to a gene; V was cut back by 1 base and J by 8 bases.

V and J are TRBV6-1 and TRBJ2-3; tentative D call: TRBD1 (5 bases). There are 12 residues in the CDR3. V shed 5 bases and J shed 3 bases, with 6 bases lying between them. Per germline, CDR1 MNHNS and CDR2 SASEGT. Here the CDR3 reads CASSQGTDTQYF. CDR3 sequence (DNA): TGTGCCAGCAGTCAGGGTACAGATACGCAGTATTTT.

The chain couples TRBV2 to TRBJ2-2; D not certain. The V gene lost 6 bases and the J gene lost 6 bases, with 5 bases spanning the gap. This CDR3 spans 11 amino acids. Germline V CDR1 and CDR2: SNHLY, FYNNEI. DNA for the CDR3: TGTGCCAGCAGCGTCCCCGGGGAGCTGTTTTTT. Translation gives CASSVPGELFF.

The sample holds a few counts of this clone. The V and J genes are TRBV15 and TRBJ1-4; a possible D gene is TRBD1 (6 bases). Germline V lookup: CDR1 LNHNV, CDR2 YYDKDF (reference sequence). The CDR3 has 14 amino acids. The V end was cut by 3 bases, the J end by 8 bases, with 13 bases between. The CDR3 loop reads CATSSQGSKEKLFF. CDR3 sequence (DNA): TGTGCCACCAGCAGCCAGGGGAGTAAGGAAAAACTGTTTTTT.

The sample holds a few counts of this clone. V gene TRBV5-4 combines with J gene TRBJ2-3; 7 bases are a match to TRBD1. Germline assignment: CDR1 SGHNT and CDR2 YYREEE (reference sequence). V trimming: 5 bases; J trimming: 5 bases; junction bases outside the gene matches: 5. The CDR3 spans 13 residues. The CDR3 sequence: CASRETGKDTQYF. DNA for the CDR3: TGTGCCAGCAGGGAGACAGGGAAAGATACGCAGTATTTT. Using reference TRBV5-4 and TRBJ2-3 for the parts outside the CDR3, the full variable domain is ETGVTQSPTHLIKTRGQQVTLRCSSQSGHNTVSWYQQALGQGPQFIFQYYREEENGRGNFPPRFSGLQFPNYSSELNVNALELDDSALYLCASRETGKDTQYFGPGTRLTVL.

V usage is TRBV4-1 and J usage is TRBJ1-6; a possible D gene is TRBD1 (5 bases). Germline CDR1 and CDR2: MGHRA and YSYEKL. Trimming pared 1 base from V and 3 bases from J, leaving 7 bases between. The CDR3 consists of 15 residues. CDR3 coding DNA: TGCGCCAGCAGCCAAGCGGGGGGCTATAATTCACCCCTCCACTTT. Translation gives CASSQAGGYNSPLHF.

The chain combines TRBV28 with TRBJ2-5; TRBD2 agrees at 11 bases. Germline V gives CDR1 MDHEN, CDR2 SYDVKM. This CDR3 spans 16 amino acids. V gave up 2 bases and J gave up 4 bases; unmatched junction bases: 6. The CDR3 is CASSLIGLAGAETQYF. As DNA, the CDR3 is TGTGCCAGCAGTTTAATTGGACTAGCGGGTGCAGAGACCCAGTACTTC.

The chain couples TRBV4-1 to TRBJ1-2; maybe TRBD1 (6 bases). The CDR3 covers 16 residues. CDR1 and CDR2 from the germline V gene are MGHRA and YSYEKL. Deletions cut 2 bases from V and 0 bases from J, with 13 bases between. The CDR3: CASSQNGNRANYGYTF. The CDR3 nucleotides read TGCGCCAGCAGCCAAAACGGGAACAGGGCTAACTATGGCTACACCTTC.

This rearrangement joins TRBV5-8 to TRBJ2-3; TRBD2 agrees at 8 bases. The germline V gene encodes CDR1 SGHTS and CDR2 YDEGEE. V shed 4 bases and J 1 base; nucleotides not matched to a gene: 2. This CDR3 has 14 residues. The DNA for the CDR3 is TGTGCCAGCAGCCTTAGCGGGGGCACAGATACGCAGTATTTT. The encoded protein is CASSLSGGTDTQYF.

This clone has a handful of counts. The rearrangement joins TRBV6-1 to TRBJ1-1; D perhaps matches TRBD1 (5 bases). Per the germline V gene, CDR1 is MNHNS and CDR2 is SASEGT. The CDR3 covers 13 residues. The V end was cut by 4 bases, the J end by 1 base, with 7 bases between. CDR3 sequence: CASSVDTNTEAFF. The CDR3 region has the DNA TGTGCCAGCAGTGTGGACACGAACACTGAAGCTTTCTTT.

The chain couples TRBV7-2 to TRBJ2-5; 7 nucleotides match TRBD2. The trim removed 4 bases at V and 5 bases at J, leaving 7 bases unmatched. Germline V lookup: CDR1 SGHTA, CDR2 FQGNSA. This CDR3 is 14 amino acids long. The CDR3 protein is CASSSGLVGETQYF. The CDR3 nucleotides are TGTGCCAGCAGCTCCGGACTAGTCGGCGAGACCCAGTACTTC.